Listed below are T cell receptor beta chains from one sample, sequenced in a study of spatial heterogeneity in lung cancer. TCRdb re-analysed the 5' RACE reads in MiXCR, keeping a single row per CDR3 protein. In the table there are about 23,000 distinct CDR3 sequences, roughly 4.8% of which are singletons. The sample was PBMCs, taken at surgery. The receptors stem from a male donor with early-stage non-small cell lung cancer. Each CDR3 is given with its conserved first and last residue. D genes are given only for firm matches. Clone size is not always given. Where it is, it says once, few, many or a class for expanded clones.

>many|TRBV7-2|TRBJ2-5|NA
CASSGGAGRETQYF
TGTGCCAGCAGCGGGGGGGCCGGGCGAGAGACCCAGTACTTC
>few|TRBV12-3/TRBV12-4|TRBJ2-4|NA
CASSPQQGGKNIQYF
TGTGCCAGCAGCCCCCAACAGGGTGGCAAAAACATTCAGTACTTC
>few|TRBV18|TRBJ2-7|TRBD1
CASSPLPRTGEQYF
TGTGCCAGCTCACCACTTCCTCGGACAGGGGAGCAGTACTTC
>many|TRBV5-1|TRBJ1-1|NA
CASSWGPGGTEAFF
TGCGCCAGCAGCTGGGGCCCGGGCGGCACTGAAGCTTTCTTT
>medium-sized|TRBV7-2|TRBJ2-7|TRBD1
CASSPRQGAIYEQYF
TGTGCCAGCAGTCCAAGACAGGGGGCGATCTACGAGCAGTACTTC
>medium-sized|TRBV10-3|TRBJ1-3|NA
CAISERASSGNTIYF
TGTGCCATCAGTGAGAGGGCTTCCTCTGGAAACACCATATATTTT
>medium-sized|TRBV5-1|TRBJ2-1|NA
CASSLVSGNEQFF
TGCGCCAGCAGCTTGGTGAGCGGGAATGAGCAGTTCTTC
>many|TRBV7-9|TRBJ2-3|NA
CASSLGLLTDTQYF
TGTGCCAGCAGCTTAGGACTACTCACAGATACGCAGTATTTT
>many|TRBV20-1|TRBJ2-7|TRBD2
CSAIPWTSGSYEQYF
TGCAGTGCTATACCCTGGACTAGCGGATCCTACGAGCAGTACTTC
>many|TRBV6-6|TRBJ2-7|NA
CASSYLLSYEQYF
TGTGCCAGCAGTTACTTGCTCTCCTACGAGCAGTACTTC
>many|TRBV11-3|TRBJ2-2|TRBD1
CASSLTGGAVTGELFF
TGTGCCAGCAGCCTCACAGGGGGCGCGGTCACCGGGGAGCTGTTTTTT
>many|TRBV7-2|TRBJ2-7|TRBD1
CASSRPETGGKSSYEQYF
TGTGCCAGCAGCCGTCCCGAGACAGGGGGAAAAAGCTCCTACGAGCAGTACTTC
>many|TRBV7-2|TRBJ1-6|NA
CASRHRASISPLHF
TGTGCCAGCAGGCATCGGGCCTCTATTTCACCCCTCCACTTT
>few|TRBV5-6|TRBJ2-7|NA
CASSFVDRYEQYF
TGTGCCAGCAGCTTTGTCGATAGATACGAGCAGTACTTC
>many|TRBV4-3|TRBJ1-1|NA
CASSQDQSSYQAFF
TGCGCCAGCAGCCAAGATCAATCCAGCTACCAAGCTTTCTTT
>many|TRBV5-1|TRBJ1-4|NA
CASSPGTDNEKLFF
TGCGCCAGCAGCCCCGGGACGGACAATGAAAAACTGTTTTTT
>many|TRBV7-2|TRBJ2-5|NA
CASSAPTGQETQYF
TGTGCCAGCAGCGCCCCGACAGGCCAAGAGACCCAGTACTTC
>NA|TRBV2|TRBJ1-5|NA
CASSLNGRGQPQHF
TGTGCCAGCAGCCTAAACGGGCGAGGGCAGCCCCAGCATTTT
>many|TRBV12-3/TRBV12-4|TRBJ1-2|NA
CASSLRSANYGYTF
TGTGCCAGCAGTTTAAGAAGTGCTAACTATGGCTACACCTTC
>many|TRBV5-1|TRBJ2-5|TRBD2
CASSRDGGAETQYF
TGCGCCAGCAGCCGTGACGGGGGGGCGGAGACCCAGTACTTC
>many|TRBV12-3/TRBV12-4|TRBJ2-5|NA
CASRQGQYQETQYF
TGTGCCAGCAGACAGGGCCAGTACCAAGAGACCCAGTACTTC
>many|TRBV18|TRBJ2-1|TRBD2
CASSQGVASGSFYNEQFF
TGTGCCAGCTCCCAAGGGGTGGCGAGCGGGAGTTTCTACAATGAGCAGTTCTTC
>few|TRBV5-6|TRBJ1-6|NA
CASSLVRGNSPLHF
TGTGCCAGCAGCTTGGTTAGGGGAAACTCACCCCTCCACTTT
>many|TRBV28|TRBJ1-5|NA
CASSLRPYSGYSNQPQHF
TGTGCCAGCAGTTTACGTCCCTATTCGGGGTATAGCAATCAGCCCCAGCATTTT
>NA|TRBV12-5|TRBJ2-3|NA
CASGSGSTDTQYF
TGTGCTAGTGGTAGCGGTAGCACAGATACGCAGTATTTT
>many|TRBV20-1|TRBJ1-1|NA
CSPKRGGASTEAFF
TGCAGTCCAAAGAGAGGGGGGGCTAGCACTGAAGCTTTCTTT
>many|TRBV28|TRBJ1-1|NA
CASSLRAFGGRTEAFF
TGTGCCAGCAGTTTGAGGGCTTTTGGGGGGCGCACTGAAGCTTTCTTT
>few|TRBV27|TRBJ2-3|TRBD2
CASSLRGSKTDTQYF
TGTGCCAGCAGTTTACGCGGGAGTAAGACAGATACGCAGTATTTT
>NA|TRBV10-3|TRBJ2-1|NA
CAISESVLAREQFF
TGTGCCATCAGTGAGTCGGTGCTCGCCCGCGAGCAGTTCTTC
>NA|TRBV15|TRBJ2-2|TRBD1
CATSSRQGHTGELFF
TGTGCCACCAGCAGTAGACAGGGCCACACCGGGGAGCTGTTTTTT
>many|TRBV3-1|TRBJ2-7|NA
CASRQGGSYEQYF
TGTGCCAGCAGACAAGGGGGGTCCTACGAGCAGTACTTC
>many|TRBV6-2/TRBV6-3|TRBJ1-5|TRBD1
CASSYSTGGFNQPQHF
TGTGCCAGCAGTTACTCGACAGGGGGGTTCAATCAGCCCCAGCATTTT
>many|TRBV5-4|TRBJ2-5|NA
CASSLSQTETQYF
TGTGCCAGCAGCTTGAGTCAGACAGAGACCCAGTACTTC
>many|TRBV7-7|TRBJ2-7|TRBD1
CASSRGQEYEQYF
TGTGCCAGCAGCCGAGGACAGGAGTACGAGCAGTACTTC
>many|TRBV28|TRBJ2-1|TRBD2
CASSSAGGRYNEQFF
TGTGCCAGCAGTTCAGCGGGGGGGAGGTACAATGAGCAGTTCTTC
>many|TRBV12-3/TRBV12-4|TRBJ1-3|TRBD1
CASSLDRAHLSGNTIYF
TGTGCCAGCAGCTTGGACAGGGCCCACCTCTCTGGAAACACCATATATTTT
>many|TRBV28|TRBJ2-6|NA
CASSTLRSGANVLTF
TGTGCCAGCAGTACCCTACGTTCTGGGGCCAACGTCCTGACTTTC
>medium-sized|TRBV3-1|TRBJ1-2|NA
CASSQGPPGEGYTF
TGTGCCAGCAGCCAAGGTCCCCCAGGGGAAGGCTACACCTTC
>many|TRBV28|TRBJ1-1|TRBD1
CASSLRNRGTAEAFF
TGTGCCAGCAGTTTACGTAACAGGGGGACCGCTGAAGCTTTCTTT
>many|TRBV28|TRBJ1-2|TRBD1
CASRGQGARGYTF
TGTGCCAGCAGGGGACAGGGGGCGCGTGGCTACACCTTC
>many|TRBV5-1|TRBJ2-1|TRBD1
CASSSDRGRVEQFF
TGCGCCAGCAGCTCCGACAGGGGTCGGGTTGAGCAGTTCTTC
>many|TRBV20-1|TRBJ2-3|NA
CSARDGKTGADTQYF
TGCAGTGCAAGGGACGGGAAAACGGGGGCAGATACGCAGTATTTT
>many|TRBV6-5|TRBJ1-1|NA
CASHPGGEEAFF
TGTGCCAGCCACCCGGGGGGGGAAGAAGCTTTCTTT
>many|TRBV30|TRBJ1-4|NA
CAWSAAGVGATNEKLFF
TGTGCCTGGAGCGCCGCGGGGGTGGGCGCGACTAATGAAAAACTGTTTTTT
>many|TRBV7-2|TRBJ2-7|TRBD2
CASSPFGGTYEQYF
TGTGCCAGCAGCCCATTCGGGGGGACCTACGAGCAGTACTTC
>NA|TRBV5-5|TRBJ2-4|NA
CASSPEPRGPKNIQYF
TGTGCCAGCAGCCCGGAGCCCCGGGGCCCCAAAAACATTCAGTACTTC
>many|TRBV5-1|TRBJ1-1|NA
CASSLDGDFEAFF
TGCGCCAGCAGCTTGGACGGGGACTTCGAAGCTTTCTTT
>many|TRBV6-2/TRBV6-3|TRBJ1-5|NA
CASSYRDPPGLNQPQHF
TGTGCCAGCAGTTACCGCGACCCCCCAGGGCTCAATCAGCCCCAGCATTTT
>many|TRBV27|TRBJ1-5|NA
CASSWQQDQPQHF
TGTGCCAGCAGTTGGCAGCAAGATCAGCCCCAGCATTTT
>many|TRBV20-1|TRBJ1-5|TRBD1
CSASPDRGSNQPQHF
TGCAGTGCTAGCCCGGACAGGGGCAGCAATCAGCCCCAGCATTTT